The rows below give T cell receptor beta chains drawn from one sample of a study of T cells in Graves' hyperthyroidism and ophthalmopathy. TCRdb used MiXCR to reprocess the multiplex PCR reads, holding one entry per CDR3 protein. The table lists approximately 590,000 distinct CDR3 sequences, roughly 46% of them singletons. Sequencing used peripheral blood or thyroid tissue (not recorded which). Receptor source: a woman under 30 with Graves' hyperthyroidism. Both conserved end residues are part of each CDR3. A D gene is named only where the DNA matches it firmly. The size of a clone is reported for some rows only, either as once, few or many, or as a class for expanded clones.

TRBJ1-6	NA	TRBV15	NA	16	TGTGCCACCAGCAGGGTCCAGGGGCCCTATAATTCACCCCTCCACTTT	CATSRVQGPYNSPLHF
TRBJ1-4	NA	TRBV14	NA	15	TGTGCCAGCAGCGACGCTACGGCGCGCAATGAAAAACCGTTTTTT	CASSDATARNEKPFF
TRBJ1-2	many	TRBV13	TRBD1	15	TGTGCCAGCAGCGAAGGGACAGGGGTGGACTATGGCTACACCTTC	CASSEGTGVDYGYTF
TRBJ1-5	many	TRBV10-3	NA	17	TGTGCCATCAGTGAGCCGTGGGCAGGGGATAGCAATCAGCCCCAGCATTTT	CAISEPWAGDSNQPQHF
TRBJ1-6	NA	TRBV9	TRBD1	15	TGTGCCAGCAGCATCCGGGACAGAGATAATTCACCCCTCCACTTT	CASSIRDRDNSPLHF
TRBJ2-6	NA	TRBV24-1	NA	17	TGTGCCACCAGTGATCGGGACACCCTCTCTGGGGCCAACGTCCTGACTTTC	CATSDRDTLSGANVLTF
TRBJ1-2	few	TRBV14	TRBD1	16	TGTGCCAGCAGCGGACTTGGGACAGGGACTAACTATGGCTACACCTTC	CASSGLGTGTNYGYTF
TRBJ1-2	NA	TRBV7-7	NA	14	TGTGCCAGCAGCTTGGACAAAGGTTTCTATGGCTACACCTTC	CASSLDKGFYGYTF
TRBJ1-5	NA	TRBV24-1	NA	16	TGTGCCAGCAGTACTGCAGATAGAGGGGCCAATCAGCCCCAGCATTTT	CASSTADRGANQPQHF
TRBJ1-2	many	TRBV2	NA	13	TGTGCCAGCAGTGTGGAGGGCCCGTATGGCTACACCTTC	CASSVEGPYGYTF
TRBJ1-1	NA	TRBV5-1	NA	14	TGCGCCAGCAGCTTGGTACGGGGGCGTCAGGAAGCTTTCTTT	CASSLVRGRQEAFF
TRBJ1-6	NA	TRBV25-1	TRBD1	13	TGTGCCAGCCTAACAGGGGAAAATTCACCCCTCCACTTT	CASLTGENSPLHF
TRBJ1-2	few	TRBV7-9	NA	13	TGTGCCCATAGCCCGGGGGAAGACTATGGCTACACCTTC	CAHSPGEDYGYTF
TRBJ1-4	few	TRBV7-6	NA	13	TGTGCCAGCAGTCGCAGGGAGAGTGAAAAACTGTTTTTT	CASSRRESEKLFF
TRBJ2-5	many	TRBV29-1	TRBD2	12	TGCAGCGCTGGACTAGCGGAAGAGACCCAGTACTTC	CSAGLAEETQYF
TRBJ2-2	many	TRBV29-1	NA	11	TGCAGCGCCTTAAACACCGGGGAGCTGTTTTTT	CSALNTGELFF
TRBJ1-5	NA	TRBV20-1	NA	12	TGCAGTGCTAGATCGGGGAATCAGCCCCAGCATTTT	CSARSGNQPQHF
TRBJ2-7	few	TRBV12-3/TRBV12-4	NA	14	TGTGCCAGCAGCCCGGGACATCTCTCCTACGAGCAGTACTTC	CASSPGHLSYEQYF
TRBJ2-5	NA	TRBV13	TRBD1	15	TGTGCCAGCAGCACAGGGGGCGCGGGGCAAGAGACCCAGTACTTC	CASSTGGAGQETQYF
TRBJ2-7	NA	TRBV10-2	NA	13	TGCGCCAGCAGTGAGTCAGGAAACTACGAGCAGTACTTC	CASSESGNYEQYF
TRBJ1-2	NA	TRBV7-9	NA	13	TGTGCCAGCAGCTTTGGGGCAGGAGGTGGCTACACCTTC	CASSFGAGGGYTF
TRBJ2-5	few	TRBV20-1	NA	13	TGCAGTGCTAGAGGTTCGAGCGGGGAGACCCAGTACTTC	CSARGSSGETQYF
TRBJ1-2	NA	TRBV19	NA	12	TGTGCCAGTAGTCCGGTAAACTATGGCTACACCTTC	CASSPVNYGYTF
TRBJ2-7	few	TRBV10-3	NA	16	TGTGCCATCAATATCCCATCTAACTTAAGGTCCTACGAGCAGTACTTC	CAINIPSNLRSYEQYF
TRBJ1-2	NA	TRBV14	TRBD1	15	TGTGCCAGCAGCCATTGGGACAGGTCATCCTATGGCTACACCTTC	CASSHWDRSSYGYTF
TRBJ1-1	NA	TRBV2	NA	16	TGTGCCATAGAGGGAGTCGGGACCGGGGGCATCTCTGAAGCTTTCTTT	CAIEGVGTGGISEAFF
TRBJ2-7	NA	TRBV5-1	TRBD2	14	TGCGCCAGCGGCTTGTCATCGGGGGGGTACGAGCAGTACTTC	CASGLSSGGYEQYF
TRBJ1-2	NA	TRBV12-3/TRBV12-4	NA	11	TGTGCCAGCAGGCAAATACAGGGCTACACCTTC	CASRQIQGYTF
TRBJ1-4	few	TRBV15	TRBD1	15	TGTGCCACCAGCAGAGATCGGGACAGGGATGAAAAACTGTTTTTT	CATSRDRDRDEKLFF
TRBJ2-1	NA	TRBV7-9	TRBD2	16	TGTGCCAGCAGCTTAATAGCGGGAGGATACTACAATGAGCAGTTCTTC	CASSLIAGGYYNEQFF
TRBJ2-7	NA	TRBV2	TRBD1	14	TGTGCCAGCAGTACGGACAGGGAACCCTACGAGCAGTACTTC	CASSTDREPYEQYF
TRBJ2-2	many	TRBV9	NA	12	TGTGCCAGCAGCGTCCCCTCCGGGGAGCTGTTTTTT	CASSVPSGELFF
TRBJ1-6	NA	TRBV15	TRBD1	15	TGTGCCACCAGCAGAGATGACAGGGGCAATTCACCCCTCCACTTT	CATSRDDRGNSPLHF
TRBJ1-5	few	TRBV10-3	NA	15	TGTGCCAGCAGTTCCAACCTGGCGAGCAATCAGCCCCAGCATTTT	CASSSNLASNQPQHF
TRBJ2-7	once	TRBV7-6	TRBD1	14	TGTGCCAGCAGCAGGGGGGACAGGTACTACGAGCAGTACTTC	CASSRGDRYYEQYF
TRBJ2-5	many	TRBV29-1	NA	11	TGCAGCGTTGAAGGGGAAGAGACCCAGTACTTC	CSVEGEETQYF
TRBJ1-1	NA	TRBV29-1	NA	14	TGCAGCGTTACGACTAGCGGGAAGGAGACTGAAGCTTTCTTT	CSVTTSGKETEAFF
TRBJ2-7	NA	TRBV11-1	TRBD2	15	TGTGCCAGCAGACCCGGACTAGCGGGCGCCTACGAGCAGTACTTC	CASRPGLAGAYEQYF
TRBJ1-1	many	TRBV29-1	NA	11	TGCAGCGTTGGGCCTGGCACTGAAGCTTTCTTT	CSVGPGTEAFF
TRBJ2-5	NA	TRBV15	NA	18	NA	CATSSFYICSARDETQYF
TRBJ2-7	NA	TRBV19	TRBD2	16	TGTGCCAGTAGTAGCCTAGCGGGAGGGCCATCCTACGAGCAGTACTTC	CASSSLAGGPSYEQYF
TRBJ1-6	NA	TRBV24-1	TRBD1	15	TGTGCCACCAGTGATAGCGGACAGGGTAATTCACCCCTCCACTTT	CATSDSGQGNSPLHF
TRBJ1-1	few	TRBV2	NA	13	TGTGCCAGCGGCCAGGGTCGTAACACTGAAGCTTTCTTT	CASGQGRNTEAFF
TRBJ1-1	few	TRBV5-1	NA	14	TGCGCCAGCAGCTTCGGGGCTCCTTACACTGAAGCTTTCTTT	CASSFGAPYTEAFF
TRBJ2-6	once	TRBV24-1	NA	15	TGTGCCACCAGTGCAGCAGGGGCTGGGGCCAACGTCCTGACTTTC	CATSAAGAGANVLTF
TRBJ1-1	few	TRBV9	TRBD1	15	TGTGCCAGCAGCCCCTCGGACAGGGGGGCCACTGAAGCTTTCTTT	CASSPSDRGATEAFF
TRBJ1-2	NA	TRBV11-1	NA	14	TGTGCCAGCAGCTTAATCGGGGACATTGGTGGCTACACCTTC	CASSLIGDIGGYTF
TRBJ2-5	few	TRBV7-9	NA	15	TGTGCCAGCAGCTTACGTGCGGGGAACCAAGAGACCCAGTACTTC	CASSLRAGNQETQYF
TRBJ2-7	few	TRBV12-3/TRBV12-4	TRBD2	14	TGTGCCACCGGCTGGACTAGCGGCTCCTACGAGCAGTACTTC	CATGWTSGSYEQYF
TRBJ1-1	NA	TRBV12-3/TRBV12-4	NA	13	TGTGCCAGCAGTTCAAAAGGGGTGACTGAAGCTTTCTTT	CASSSKGVTEAFF
TRBJ1-1	NA	TRBV11-3	TRBD1	15	TGTGCCAGCAGCTGGGGACAGGGGCGAACCCCTGAAGCTTTCTTT	CASSWGQGRTPEAFF
TRBJ1-1	NA	TRBV7-3	TRBD1	13	TGTGCCAGCAAAGACAGGGAGAACACTGAAGCTTTCTTT	CASKDRENTEAFF
TRBJ1-1	few	TRBV7-2	NA	13	TGTGCCAGCAGCCAATCGGAGAACACTGAAGCTTTCTTT	CASSQSENTEAFF